This TCR beta chain was recovered during a study of T cell clonotyping in hematopoietic cell transplantation. Across the whole study: Recipients' pretransplant samples followed cytoreduction. General study results and limits: After transplant, recipient diversity fell while pathologically expanded clonotypes grew through day 180.

Profiled with immunoSEQ multiplex PCR; TCRdb holds only in-frame clones, not every one. The sample contains fewer than 100,000 clones, almost 97% of which appear only once. The CDR3 loop spans 11 amino acids. V was shortened by 0 bases and J by 5 bases, with 4 bases between the two germline ends. CDR1 DFQATT and CDR2 SNEGSKA come from the germline V gene (reference sequence). Of note for this clone: The target antigen is unknown.

Time point in this sample: recipient sample about 28 days before transplant, after cytoreduction. The source is a woman in her forties or fifties with acute myeloid leukemia. Some clones in this sample may be carry-over from other donors' samples. The specimen was peripheral blood mononuclear cells, collected before stem cell transplant. The rearrangement uses TRBV20-1 and TRBJ2-5; D not certain. The CDR3 protein is CSARERETQYF. In DNA form, the CDR3 reads TGCAGTGCTAGAGAACGGGAGACCCAGTACTTC.